This record covers a single T cell receptor (beta chain). These data belong to a study of blood T cell repertoires in COVID-19. Study information: T cells, B-cell-depleted T cells, or PBMCs supplied cDNA or gDNA.

Study processing details: Amplification of reference gene primers provided the estimated nucleated cell counts. The data were produced by immunoSEQ multiplex PCR, yet TCRdb's version contains in-frame clones alone and is incomplete. Clone size and V and J calls were adopted from that table, with D and trimming inferred from the DNA. The data show about 170,000 clones, approximately 86% seen once. Sequencing was performed on peripheral blood. This TCR came from a woman older than 75 in a cohort sampled during active or convalescent COVID-19.

In DNA form, the CDR3 reads TGCAGCGTTGAGGCGCGAGGGTATGACACTGAAGCTTTCTTT. Translation: CSVEARGYDTEAFF. This sequence joins TRBV29-1 and TRBJ1-1; unclear D gene. V was cut by 3 bases and J by 3 bases, with 14 bases left in between. This CDR3 is built from 14 residues. Germline V CDR1 and CDR2: SQVTM, ANQGSEA.